This T cell receptor beta chain was captured in a study of shared clonotypes between healthy human individuals (dated by TCRdb to 2020 to 2021). With respect to the entire study: A few men and two women, aged 18 to 49 years, made up the cohort. To estimate repertoire size and how much clonotypes are shared between individuals, the study performed deep sequencing of blood TCR repertoires from roughly five healthy adults. Libraries were prepared and TCR repertoires were sequenced by different laboratories using diverse techniques, in order to increase sequencing depth and limit assay-specific biases. For each donor, three plates each were used for CD4 naive and CD4 memory, two plates were used for CD8 naive, and one plate was used for CD8 memory. Leukapheresis yielded between about 0.8 and 8.9 billion PBMCs per donor. On the study overall, not on this receptor specifically: The small number of donors limited the genetic and exposure-history diversity represented. Compared with non-shared clonotypes, clonotypes shared by all four sorted-subset donors had higher generation probabilities. Larger estimated clonotype richness was generally found for naive subsets than for memory subsets. Rarefaction of sorted-subset datasets indicated incomplete sequencing despite the large sequencing depth. Sampling was restricted to blood, and TCR repertoires in tissues likely differ from the TCR repertoires found in blood. Pairwise subsampling indicated that sequencing depth was expected to affect the degree of clonotype sharing among donors. Sharing across a few donors was observed for approximately 5% of naive CD4, 3% to 3.5% of naive CD8, about 2.3% of memory CD4, and roughly 0.43% of memory CD8 clonotypes.

On this clone: Its antigen is still unknown. No qualities accompany the bases; no much larger clone lies one base away.

The donors were healthy, HIV-negative adults who had no recently reported acute infections or vaccinations. Every donor was a Caucasian adult living in Nashville, Tennessee, USA. CD4+ T cells were enriched through magnetic negative selection, after which naive cells were positively selected on CD45RA and the remaining negative fraction served as the memory subset. Blood was collected by leukapheresis, and PBMCs were isolated by Ficoll-Histopaque density gradient centrifugation and then cryopreserved in liquid nitrogen vapor phase. Analytical flow cytometry was used to check the purity and quantity of each magnetically sorted T cell population. Genomic DNA was isolated from each sorted fraction and quantified by UV absorbance on a Nanodrop 2000c. Using the deep immunoSEQ assay, multiplex PCR amplified TCR CDR3 regions from genomic DNA. Extracted genomic DNA from each cell subset was distributed evenly across all wells of several immunoSEQ 96-well plates, and each plate was treated as a replicate. For sorted subsets, each replicate PCR was loaded with about 0.2 ug genomic DNA, equivalent to 30,000 to 35,000 T cell genomes. The purified libraries were quantified using a Qubit 3.0 fluorometer, sized with a Bioanalyzer 2100, and then quantified again using the KAPA Library Quantification kit. A separate single-read 150-cycle Illumina NextSeq 550 flow cell was used to sequence each immunoSEQ 96-well plate. From the authors' description of their analysis: The immunoSEQ output contained only junctional sequences without quality scores, so filtering could not match that applied to full-length reads. To assign V/J genes and CDR3, sequences were annotated against IMGT germline references using PyIR, a Python wrapper for IgBLAST v1.9. Reads were removed for weak V/J assignments (E-value above 1e-6), missing CDR3, stop codons, out-of-frame junctions, or ambiguous translated residues. V3J clonotypes were defined by identical inferred V gene, J gene, and CDR3 amino acid sequence. The percentage overlap between two repertoires was calculated by dividing the number of shared unique clonotypes by the size of the smaller repertoire. Richness of each repertoire was evaluated using RTK rarefaction, the Chao1 estimator, and Recon v2.1 estimates of unobserved clonotypes. Generation probabilities for all TCRbeta clonotypes obtained by the gDNA method from four donors were computed using OLGA. Held by TCRdb, this immuneACCESS table contains in-frame sequences only and omits some clones. Under half of the omission traces to an unresolved V gene where checked; the cause of the rest is unknown. Clone size and the V and J calls come from that table; the DNA yielded D and trimming. This sample is represented by 2 million to 2.5 million clones; over 85% of them were singletons. The ten biggest clones cover approximately 0.36% of the sample.

The germline V gene yields SGHRS for CDR1 and YFSETQ for CDR2. Relative to germline, V is 5 bases shorter and J is 7 bases shorter, with 18 bases between their ends. The cysteine opens and the phenylalanine closes a CDR3 of 15 amino acids. Only the CDR3 DNA is retained, 45 bases long and in frame from the first base. The chain joins TRBV5-1 to TRBJ2-2; the D region possibly corresponds to TRBD1 (5 bases align). This sequence was found in a man aged 18-30 years in good health. Some clones in this sample may be carry-over from other donors' samples. The sequencing input was naive CD4+ T cells from PBMCs. This specimen's cell subset or site label, per the study, means: CD45RA+ positively selected. The CDR3 region reads CASSEVGVGDGELFF. The nucleotide sequence is TGCGCCAGCAGTGAAGTAGGGGTGGGCGACGGGGAGCTGTTTTTT.